This T cell receptor beta chain is from a study of blood T cell repertoires in COVID-19. On the study more broadly: COVID-19 samples, acute and convalescent, were from the United States, Italy and Spain. T cells, B-cell-depleted T cells, or PBMCs provided the cDNA or gDNA that served as material.

Trimming removed 4 bases at V and 0 bases at J, with 14 bases between. Germline-derived CDR1 and CDR2 are SGDLS and YYNGEE. This CDR3 contains 15 residues. Authors' data handling: Amplified reference gene primers provided the basis for estimating nucleated cell counts. Clones were sequenced by immunoSEQ multiplex PCR, and TCRdb holds only the in-frame ones, with some missing. V, J and clone size derive from that table, while D and trimming were established from the DNA sequence. The sample consists of about 55,000 clones, more than 70% of them appearing once. In this sample, this clone turned up a few times.

The clonotype was recovered from a man aged 55 to 70 with active COVID-19. The chain carries TRBV9 and TRBJ2-7, with unresolved D. The sample was peripheral blood. CDR3 in DNA: TGTGCCAGCAGCCCTAGTGGCGGCCTCTCCTACGAGCAGTACTTC. Translating it yields CASSPSGGLSYEQYF.